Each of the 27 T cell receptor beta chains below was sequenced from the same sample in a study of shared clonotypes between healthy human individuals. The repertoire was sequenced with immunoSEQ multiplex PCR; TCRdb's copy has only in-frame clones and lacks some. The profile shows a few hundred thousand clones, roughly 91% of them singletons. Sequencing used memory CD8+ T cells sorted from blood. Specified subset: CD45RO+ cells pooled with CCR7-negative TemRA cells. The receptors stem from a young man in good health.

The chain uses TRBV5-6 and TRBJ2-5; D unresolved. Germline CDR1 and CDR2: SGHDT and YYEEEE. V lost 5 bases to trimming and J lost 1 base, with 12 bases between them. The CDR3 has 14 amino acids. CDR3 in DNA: TGTGCCAGCAGTCATGGGGTGGCCCAAGAGACCCAGTACTTC. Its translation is CASSHGVAQETQYF.

The CDR3 sequence is CASSFLAGPFSSYEQYF. The CDR3 DNA reads TGTGCCAGCAGCTTCCTAGCGGGACCCTTTAGCTCCTACGAGCAGTACTTC. V is TRBV11-2 and J is TRBJ2-7, with 9 bases identical to TRBD2. Germline values: CDR1 SGHAT, CDR2 FQNNGV. This CDR3 is 17 amino acids long. Trimming cost V 3 bases and J 0 bases; bases outside gene matches: 9.

CDR3 sequence reads: CASRTRGRVSEAFF. The DNA for the CDR3 is TGTGCCAGCAGAACGAGGGGGCGCGTTTCTGAAGCTTTCTTT. The chain employs TRBV28 and TRBJ1-1; 7 bases align to TRBD1. The CDR3 totals 14 residues. Germline loops: CDR1 MDHEN, CDR2 SYDVKM. The trim removed 6 bases at V and 6 bases at J, leaving 10 bases unmatched.

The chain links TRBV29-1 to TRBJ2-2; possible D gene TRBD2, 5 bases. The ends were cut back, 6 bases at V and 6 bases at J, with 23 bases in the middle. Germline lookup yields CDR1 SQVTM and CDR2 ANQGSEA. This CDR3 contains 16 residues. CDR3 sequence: CSVSGEGSRPAGELFF. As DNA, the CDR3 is TGCAGCGTCAGTGGCGAGGGCTCCCGCCCAGCCGGGGAGCTGTTTTTT.

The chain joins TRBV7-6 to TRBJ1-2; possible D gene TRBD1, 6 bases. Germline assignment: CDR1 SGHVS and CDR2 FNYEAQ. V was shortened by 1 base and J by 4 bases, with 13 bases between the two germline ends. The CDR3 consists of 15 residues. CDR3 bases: TGTGCCAGCAGCTTAGGTCCAGGGGCTTCCTATGGCTACACCTTC. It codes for CASSLGPGASYGYTF.

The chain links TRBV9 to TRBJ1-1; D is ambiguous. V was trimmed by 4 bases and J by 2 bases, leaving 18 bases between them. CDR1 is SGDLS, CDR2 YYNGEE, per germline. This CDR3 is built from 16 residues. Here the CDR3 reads CASSPLSVLGNTEAFF. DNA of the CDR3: TGTGCCAGCAGCCCGCTCTCGGTACTAGGAAACACTGAAGCTTTCTTT.

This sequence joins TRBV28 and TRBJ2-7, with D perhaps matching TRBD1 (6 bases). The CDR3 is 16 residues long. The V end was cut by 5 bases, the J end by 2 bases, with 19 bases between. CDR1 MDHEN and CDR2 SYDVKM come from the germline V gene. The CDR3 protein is CASSQPIDRRAYEQYF. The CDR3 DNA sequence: TGTGCCAGCAGTCAACCCATCGACAGGCGGGCCTACGAGCAGTACTTC.

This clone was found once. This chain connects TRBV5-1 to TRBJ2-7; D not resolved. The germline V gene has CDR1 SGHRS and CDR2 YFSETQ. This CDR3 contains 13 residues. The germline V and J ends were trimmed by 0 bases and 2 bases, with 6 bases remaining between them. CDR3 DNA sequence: TGCGCCAGCAGCTTGGCGCGCCCCTACGAGCAGTACTTC. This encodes CASSLARPYEQYF.

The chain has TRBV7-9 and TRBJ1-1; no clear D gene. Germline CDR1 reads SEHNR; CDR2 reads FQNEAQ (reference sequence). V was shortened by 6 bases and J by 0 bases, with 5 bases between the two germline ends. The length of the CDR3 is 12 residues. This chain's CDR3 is CASREMNTEAFF. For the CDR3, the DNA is TGTGCCAGCAGAGAAATGAACACTGAAGCTTTCTTT. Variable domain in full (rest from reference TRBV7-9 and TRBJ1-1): DTGVSQNPRHKITKRGQNVTFRCDPISEHNRLYWYRQTLGQGPEFLTYFQNEAQLEKSRLLSDRFSAERPKGSFSTLEIQRTEQGDSAMYLCASREMNTEAFFGQGTRLTVV.

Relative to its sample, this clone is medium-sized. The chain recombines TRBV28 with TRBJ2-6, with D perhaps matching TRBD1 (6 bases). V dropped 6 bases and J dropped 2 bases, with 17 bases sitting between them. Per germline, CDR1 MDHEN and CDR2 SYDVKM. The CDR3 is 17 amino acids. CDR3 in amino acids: CASSEWTAGAGANVLTF. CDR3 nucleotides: TGTGCCAGCAGCGAATGGACAGCAGGGGCTGGGGCCAACGTCCTGACTTTC.

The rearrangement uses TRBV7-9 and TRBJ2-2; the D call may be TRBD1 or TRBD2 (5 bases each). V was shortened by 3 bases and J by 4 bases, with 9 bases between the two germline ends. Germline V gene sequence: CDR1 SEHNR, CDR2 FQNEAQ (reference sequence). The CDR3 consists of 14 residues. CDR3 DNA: TGTGCCAGCAGCTTCTGGGACGCCACCGGGGAGCTGTTTTTT. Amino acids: CASSFWDATGELFF.

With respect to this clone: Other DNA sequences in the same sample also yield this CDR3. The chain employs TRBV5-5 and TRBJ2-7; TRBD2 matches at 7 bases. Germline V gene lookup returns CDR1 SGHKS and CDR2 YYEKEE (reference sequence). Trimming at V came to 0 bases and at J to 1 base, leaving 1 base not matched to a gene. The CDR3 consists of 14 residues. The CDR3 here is CASSLAGGSYEQYF. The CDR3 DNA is TGTGCCAGCAGCTTGGCGGGGGGATCCTACGAGCAGTACTTC.

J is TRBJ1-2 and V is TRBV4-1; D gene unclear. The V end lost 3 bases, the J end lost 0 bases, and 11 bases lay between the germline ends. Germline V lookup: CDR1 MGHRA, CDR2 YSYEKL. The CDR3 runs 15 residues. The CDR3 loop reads CASSHEIGTNYGYTF. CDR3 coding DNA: TGCGCCAGCAGCCATGAAATAGGGACTAACTATGGCTACACCTTC.

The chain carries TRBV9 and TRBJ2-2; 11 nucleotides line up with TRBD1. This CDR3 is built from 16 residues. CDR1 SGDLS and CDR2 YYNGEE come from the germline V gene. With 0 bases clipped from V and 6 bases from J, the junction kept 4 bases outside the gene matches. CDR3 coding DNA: TGTGCCAGCAGCGTAGATATGGGACAGGGGGCCGGGGAGCTGTTTTTT. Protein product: CASSVDMGQGAGELFF.

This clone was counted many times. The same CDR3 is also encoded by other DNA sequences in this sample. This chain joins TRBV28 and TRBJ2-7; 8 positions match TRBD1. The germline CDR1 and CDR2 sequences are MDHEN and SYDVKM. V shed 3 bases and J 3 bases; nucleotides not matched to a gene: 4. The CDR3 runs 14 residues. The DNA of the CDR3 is TGTGCCAGCAGTTTCAGGGGGCTAGGCTACGAGCAGTACTTC. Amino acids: CASSFRGLGYEQYF. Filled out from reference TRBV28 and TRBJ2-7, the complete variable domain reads DVKVTQSSRYLVKRTGEKVFLECVQDMDHENMFWYRQDPGLGLRLIYFSYDVKMKEKGDIPEGYSVSREKKERFSLILESASTNQTSMYLCASSFRGLGYEQYFGPGTRLTVT.

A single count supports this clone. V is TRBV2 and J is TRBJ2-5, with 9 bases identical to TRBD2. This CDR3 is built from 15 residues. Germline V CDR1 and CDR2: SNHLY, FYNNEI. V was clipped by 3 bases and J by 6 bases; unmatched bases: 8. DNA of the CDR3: TGTGCCAGCAGTGATTGGCGGGAGGGCCGTAAGACCCAGTACTTC. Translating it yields CASSDWREGRKTQYF.

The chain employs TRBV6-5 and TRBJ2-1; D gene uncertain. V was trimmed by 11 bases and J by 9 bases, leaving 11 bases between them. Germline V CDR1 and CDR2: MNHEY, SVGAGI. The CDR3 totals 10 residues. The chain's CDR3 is CALGYGEQFF. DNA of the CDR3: TGTGCCTTAGGGTACGGTGAGCAGTTCTTC.

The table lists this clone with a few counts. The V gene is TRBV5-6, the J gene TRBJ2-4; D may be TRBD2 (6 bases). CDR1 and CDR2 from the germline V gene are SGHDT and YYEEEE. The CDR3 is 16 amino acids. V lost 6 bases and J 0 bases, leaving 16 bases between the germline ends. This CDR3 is CASTSGEVGAKNIQYF. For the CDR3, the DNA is TGTGCCAGCACCTCCGGGGAGGTGGGAGCCAAAAACATTCAGTACTTC.

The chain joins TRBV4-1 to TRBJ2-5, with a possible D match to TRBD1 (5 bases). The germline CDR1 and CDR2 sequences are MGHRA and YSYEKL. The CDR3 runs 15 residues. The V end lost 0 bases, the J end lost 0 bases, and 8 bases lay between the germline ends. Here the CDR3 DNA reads TGCGCCAGCAGCCAAGAGACAGAGTACCAAGAGACCCAGTACTTC. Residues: CASSQETEYQETQYF.

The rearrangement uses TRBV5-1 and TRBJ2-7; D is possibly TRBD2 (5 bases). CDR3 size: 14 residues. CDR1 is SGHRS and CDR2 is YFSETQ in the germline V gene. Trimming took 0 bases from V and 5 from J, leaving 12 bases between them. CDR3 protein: CASSLGLAYDEQYF. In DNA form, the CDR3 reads TGCGCCAGCAGCTTGGGGCTAGCTTACGACGAGCAGTACTTC.

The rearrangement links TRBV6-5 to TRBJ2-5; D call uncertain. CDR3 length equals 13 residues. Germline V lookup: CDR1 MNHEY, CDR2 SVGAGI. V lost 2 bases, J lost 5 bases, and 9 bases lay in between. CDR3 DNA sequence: TGTGCCAGCAGTTACAGGGCCGCCGAGACCCAGTACTTC. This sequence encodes CASSYRAAETQYF.

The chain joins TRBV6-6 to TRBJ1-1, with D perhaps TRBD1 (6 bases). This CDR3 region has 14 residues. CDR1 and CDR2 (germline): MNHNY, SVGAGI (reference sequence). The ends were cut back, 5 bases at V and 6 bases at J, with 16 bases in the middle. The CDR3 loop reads CASSPRDTFPEAFF. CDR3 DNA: TGTGCCAGCAGTCCCCGGGACACGTTTCCTGAAGCTTTCTTT.

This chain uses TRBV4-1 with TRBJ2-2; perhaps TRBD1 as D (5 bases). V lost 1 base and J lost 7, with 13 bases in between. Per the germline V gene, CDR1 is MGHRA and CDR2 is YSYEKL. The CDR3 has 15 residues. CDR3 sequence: CASSQGQGTVGELFF. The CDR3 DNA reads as TGCGCCAGCAGCCAAGGGCAGGGAACGGTCGGGGAGCTGTTTTTT.

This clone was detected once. The CDR3: CASSLSSGSSYEQYF. The CDR3, as DNA: TGTGCCAGCAGTTTATCGTCCGGGAGCTCCTACGAGCAGTACTTC. The genes are TRBV27 and TRBJ2-7, with D possibly being TRBD2 (6 bases). In germline, CDR1 is MNHEY, CDR2 SMNVEV (reference sequence). The CDR3 has 15 amino acids. Trimming stripped 0 bases from V and 0 bases from J, with 9 bases between.

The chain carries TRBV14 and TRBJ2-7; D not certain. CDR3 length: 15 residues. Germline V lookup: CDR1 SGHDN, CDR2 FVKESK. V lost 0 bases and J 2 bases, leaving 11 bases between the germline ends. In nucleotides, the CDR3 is TGTGCCAGCAGCCAAGATCAAGGATTTGCCTACGAGCAGTACTTC. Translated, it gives CASSQDQGFAYEQYF. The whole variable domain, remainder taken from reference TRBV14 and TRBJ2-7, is EAGVTQFPSHSVIEKGQTVTLRCDPISGHDNLYWYRRVMGKEIKFLLHFVKESKQDESGMPNNRFLAERTGGTYSTLKVQPAELEDSGVYFCASSQDQGFAYEQYFGPGTRLTVT.

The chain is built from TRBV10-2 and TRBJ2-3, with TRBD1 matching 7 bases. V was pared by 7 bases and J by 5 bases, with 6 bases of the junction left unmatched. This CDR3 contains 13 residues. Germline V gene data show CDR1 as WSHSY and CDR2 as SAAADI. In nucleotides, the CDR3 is TGCGCCAGCAAAGGACAGGCGATAGATACGCAGTATTTT. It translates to CASKGQAIDTQYF.

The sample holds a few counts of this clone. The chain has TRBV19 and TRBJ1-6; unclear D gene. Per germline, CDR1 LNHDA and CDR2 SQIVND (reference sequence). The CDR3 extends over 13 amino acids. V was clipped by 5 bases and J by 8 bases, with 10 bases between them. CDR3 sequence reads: CASSWGNDSPLHF. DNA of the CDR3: TGTGCCAGTAGTTGGGGTAATGATTCACCCCTCCACTTT. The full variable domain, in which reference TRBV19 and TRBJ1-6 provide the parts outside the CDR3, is DGGITQSPKYLFRKEGQNVTLSCEQNLNHDAMYWYRQDPGQGLRLIYYSQIVNDFQKGDIAEGYSVSREKKESFPLTVTSAQKNPTAFYLCASSWGNDSPLHFGNGTRLTVT.